This T cell receptor beta chain was documented in a study of blood T cell repertoires in COVID-19. The wider study: T cells, B-cell-depleted T cells, or PBMCs supplied cDNA or gDNA.

Authors' processing steps: Nucleated cell counts were estimated from reference gene primer amplification. Only in-frame clones appear in the TCRdb table, and some are missing; sequencing was by immunoSEQ multiplex PCR. From that table come the V and J calls and clone size; the DNA was used to work out D and trimming. The sample records roughly 330,000 clones, more than 75% being singletons. Germline V gene lookup returns CDR1 SEHNR and CDR2 FQNEAQ (reference sequence). Trimming took off 0 bases at V and 8 bases at J, with 11 bases between the two ends. The CDR3 is 14 amino acids. The sample taken for sequencing was peripheral blood. V gene TRBV7-9 combines with J gene TRBJ1-3; D not certain. The origin of this receptor is a woman in her 50s with active or convalescent COVID-19. CDR3 in amino acids: CASSLAREAYTIYF. In nucleotides, the CDR3 is TGTGCCAGCAGCTTAGCGCGGGAAGCTTACACCATATATTTT.